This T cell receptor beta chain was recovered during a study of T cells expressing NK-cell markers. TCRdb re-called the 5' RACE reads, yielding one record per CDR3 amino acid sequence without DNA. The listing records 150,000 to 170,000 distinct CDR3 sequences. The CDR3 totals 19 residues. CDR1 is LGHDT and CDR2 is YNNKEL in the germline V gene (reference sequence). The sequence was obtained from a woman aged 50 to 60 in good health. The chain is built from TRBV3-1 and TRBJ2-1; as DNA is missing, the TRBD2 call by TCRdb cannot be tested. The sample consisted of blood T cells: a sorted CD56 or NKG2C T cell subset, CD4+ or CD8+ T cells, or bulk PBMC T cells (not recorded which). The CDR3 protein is CASSQVHGSAALSYNEQFF.